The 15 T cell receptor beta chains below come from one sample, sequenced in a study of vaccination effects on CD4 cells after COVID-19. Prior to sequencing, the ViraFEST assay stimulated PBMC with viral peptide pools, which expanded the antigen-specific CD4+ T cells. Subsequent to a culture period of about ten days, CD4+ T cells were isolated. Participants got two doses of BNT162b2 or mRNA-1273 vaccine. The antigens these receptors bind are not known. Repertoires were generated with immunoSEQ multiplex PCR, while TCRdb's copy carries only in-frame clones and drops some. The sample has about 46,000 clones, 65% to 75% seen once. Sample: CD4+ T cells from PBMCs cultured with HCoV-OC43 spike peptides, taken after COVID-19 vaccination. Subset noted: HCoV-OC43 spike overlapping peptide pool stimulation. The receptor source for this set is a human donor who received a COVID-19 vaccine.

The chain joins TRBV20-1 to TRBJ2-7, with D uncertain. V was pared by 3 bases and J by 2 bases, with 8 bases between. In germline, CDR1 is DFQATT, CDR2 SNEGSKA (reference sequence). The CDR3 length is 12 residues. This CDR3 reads CSASLDTYEQYF. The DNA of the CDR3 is TGCAGTGCTAGTCTAGATACCTACGAGCAGTACTTC.

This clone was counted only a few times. CDR3: CSGTGDYGYTF. The CDR3 DNA sequence: TGCAGCGGGACAGGGGACTATGGCTACACCTTC. The chain combines TRBV20-1 with TRBJ1-2; 10 nucleotides match TRBD1. The CDR3 has 11 residues. The germline CDR1 and CDR2 sequences are DFQATT and SNEGSKA (reference sequence).

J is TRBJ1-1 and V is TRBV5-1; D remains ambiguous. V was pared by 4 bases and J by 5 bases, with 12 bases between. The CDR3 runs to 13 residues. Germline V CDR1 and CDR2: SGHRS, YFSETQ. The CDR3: CASSDTSGTEAFF. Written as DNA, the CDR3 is TGCGCCAGCAGCGACACCTCGGGGACTGAAGCTTTCTTT.

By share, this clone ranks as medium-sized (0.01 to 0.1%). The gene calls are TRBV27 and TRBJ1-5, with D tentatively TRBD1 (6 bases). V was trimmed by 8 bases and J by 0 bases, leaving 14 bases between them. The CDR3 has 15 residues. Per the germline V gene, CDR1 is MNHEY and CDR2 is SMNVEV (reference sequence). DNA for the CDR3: TGTGCCAGCCAATCGGGACAAACTAGCAATCAGCCCCAGCATTTT. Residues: CASQSGQTSNQPQHF.

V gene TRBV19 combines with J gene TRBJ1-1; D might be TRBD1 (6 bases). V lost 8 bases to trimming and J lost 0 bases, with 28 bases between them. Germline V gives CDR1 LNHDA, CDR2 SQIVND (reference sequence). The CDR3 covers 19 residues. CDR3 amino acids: CASPPRVTGATPMNTEAFF. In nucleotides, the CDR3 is TGTGCCAGTCCCCCTAGAGTTACGGGGGCGACTCCAATGAACACTGAAGCTTTCTTT.

The CDR3 sequence: CASSHRFPHGGGTDTQYF. CDR3 sequence (DNA): TGTGCCAGTAGCCACCGATTTCCCCACGGGGGTGGCACAGATACGCAGTATTTT. The rearrangement links TRBV19 to TRBJ2-3, with a tentative D call TRBD2 (6 bases). The CDR3 is 18 residues long. Looked up from germline, CDR1 is LNHDA and CDR2 is SQIVND (reference sequence). Between the trimmed V and J ends, which lost 6 bases and 1 base, there was a span of 23 bases.

The CDR3 reads CASRDRVSYNSPLHF. The CDR3 DNA follows: TGTGCCAGCAGAGACAGGGTTTCCTATAATTCACCCCTCCACTTT. The chain recombines TRBV6-5 with TRBJ1-6; 7 bases line up with TRBD1. The germline V gene encodes CDR1 MNHEY and CDR2 SVGAGI. J lost 1 base, V lost 6 bases, and 3 bases had no gene match. The CDR3 extends over 15 amino acids.

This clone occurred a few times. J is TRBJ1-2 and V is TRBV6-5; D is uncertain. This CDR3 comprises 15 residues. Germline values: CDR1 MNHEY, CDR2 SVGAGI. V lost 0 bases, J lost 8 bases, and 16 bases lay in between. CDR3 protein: CASSYSNAGRGGYTF. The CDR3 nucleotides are TGTGCCAGCAGTTACTCGAATGCGGGCAGAGGAGGCTACACCTTC.

The CDR3 sequence: CATDPGLAGGYHEQFF. CDR3 DNA: TGTGCCACCGATCCGGGACTAGCGGGAGGTTACCATGAGCAGTTCTTC. V is TRBV10-3 and J is TRBJ2-1; TRBD2 aligns across 15 bases. The J segment lost 8 bases and the V segment lost 10 bases, leaving 12 bases of the junction unmatched. The germline CDR1 and CDR2 sequences are ENHRY and SYGVKD. This CDR3 contains 16 residues.

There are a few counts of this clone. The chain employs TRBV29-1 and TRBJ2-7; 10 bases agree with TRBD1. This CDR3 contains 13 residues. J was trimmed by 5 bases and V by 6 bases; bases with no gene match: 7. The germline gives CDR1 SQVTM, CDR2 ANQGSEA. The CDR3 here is CSVARDRGDEQYF. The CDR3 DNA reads TGCAGCGTCGCCCGGGACAGGGGTGACGAGCAGTACTTC.

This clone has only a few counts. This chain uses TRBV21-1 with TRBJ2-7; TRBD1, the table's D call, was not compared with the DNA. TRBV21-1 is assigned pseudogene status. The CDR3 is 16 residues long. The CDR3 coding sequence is TGTGCCAGCAGCAAGGAGGACAGGGTAGTATGTTACGAGCAGTACTTC. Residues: CASSKEDRVVCYEQYF.

CDR3 region: CASSVTGLAGGRLQYF. In DNA form, the CDR3 reads TGTGCCAGCAGCGTAACGGGACTAGCGGGGGGGCGGCTACAGTATTTT. The rearrangement uses TRBV9 and TRBJ2-3; TRBD2 aligns across 16 bases. The CDR3 contains 16 residues. V dropped 1 base and J dropped 12; count of bases not matched to a gene: 8. Germline CDR1 reads SGDLS; CDR2 reads YYNGEE.

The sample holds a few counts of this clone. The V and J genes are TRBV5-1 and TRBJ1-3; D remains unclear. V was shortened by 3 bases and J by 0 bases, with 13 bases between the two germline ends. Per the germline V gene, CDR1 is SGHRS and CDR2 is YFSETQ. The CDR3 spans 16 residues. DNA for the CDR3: TGCGCCAGCAGCTCTGGCCTCCCCGGCTCTGGAAACACCATATATTTT. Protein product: CASSSGLPGSGNTIYF. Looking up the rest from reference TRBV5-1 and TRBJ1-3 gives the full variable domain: KAGVTQTPRYLIKTRGQQVTLSCSPISGHRSVSWYQQTPGQGLQFLFEYFSETQRNKGNFPGRFSGRQFSNSRSEMNVSTLELGDSALYLCASSSGLPGSGNTIYFGEGSWLTVV.

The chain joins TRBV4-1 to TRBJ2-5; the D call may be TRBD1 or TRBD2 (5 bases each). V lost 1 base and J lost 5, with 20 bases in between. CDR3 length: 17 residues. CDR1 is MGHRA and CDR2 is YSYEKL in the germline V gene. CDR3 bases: TGCGCCAGCAGCCAAGGAAGGGAAATTGGGGGTGGGGAGACCCAGTACTTC. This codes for CASSQGREIGGGETQYF.

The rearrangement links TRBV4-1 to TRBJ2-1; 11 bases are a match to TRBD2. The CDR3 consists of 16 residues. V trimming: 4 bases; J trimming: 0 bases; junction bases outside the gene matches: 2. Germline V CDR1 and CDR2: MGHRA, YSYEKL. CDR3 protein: CASSRGLAGSYNEQFF. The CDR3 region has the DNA TGCGCCAGCAGCCGCGGACTAGCGGGCTCCTACAATGAGCAGTTCTTC.